What follows are 20 T cell receptor beta chains derived from one specimen sequenced in a study of blood T cell repertoires in COVID-19. TCRdb keeps only in-frame clones here, not all; method: immunoSEQ multiplex PCR. Altogether around 260,000 clones are present, roughly 89% being singletons, with the ten largest covering approximately 0.84%. The specimen sequenced was peripheral blood. Receptor source: a young man with acute or convalescent COVID-19.

This clone has only one observation. The chain recombines TRBV28 with TRBJ2-1; 11 positions match TRBD1. V lost 6 bases and J lost 6; bases outside the gene matches: 7. The CDR3 is 15 residues long. Germline V CDR1 and CDR2: MDHEN, SYDVKM. The CDR3 sequence is CASSPGQGGINEQFF. In DNA, the CDR3 is TGTGCCAGCAGCCCGGGACAGGGGGGAATCAATGAGCAGTTCTTC. Variable domain in full (rest from reference TRBV28 and TRBJ2-1): DVKVTQSSRYLVKRTGEKVFLECVQDMDHENMFWYRQDPGLGLRLIYFSYDVKMKEKGDIPEGYSVSREKKERFSLILESASTNQTSMYLCASSPGQGGINEQFFGPGTRLTVL.

This clone was detected once. DNA of the CDR3: TGTGCCTGGAGTCGTGCGCTGAACACTGAAGCTTTCTTT. It yields the protein CAWSRALNTEAFF. This chain connects TRBV30 to TRBJ1-1; D unclear. Germline values: CDR1 GTSNPN, CDR2 SVGIG (reference sequence). This CDR3 has 13 residues. V gave up 2 bases and J gave up 0 bases, with 7 bases separating them.

The V call is TRBV6-5, the J call TRBJ1-5; 7 nucleotides match TRBD1. There are 14 residues in the CDR3. The trim removed 7 bases at V and 9 bases at J, leaving 12 bases unmatched. Germline V lookup: CDR1 MNHEY, CDR2 SVGAGI. CDR3 nucleotide sequence: TGTGCCAGCACCAACTGGGACAGCCGGGGGCCCCAGCATTTT. Protein product: CASTNWDSRGPQHF.

The chain combines TRBV19 with TRBJ2-2; a weak D match, TRBD1 (6 bases). Trimming left V 1 base short and J 2 bases short, with 11 bases between. The CDR3 length is 16 residues. Per germline, CDR1 LNHDA and CDR2 SQIVND (reference sequence). This CDR3 is CASSIGNRVNTGELFF. DNA for the CDR3: TGTGCCAGTAGTATAGGTAACAGGGTAAACACCGGGGAGCTGTTTTTT.

This chain joins TRBV30 and TRBJ1-5; the D is unclear. The CDR3 is 16 residues long. The V end was cut by 1 base, the J end by 1 base, with 14 bases between. Germline CDR1 GTSNPN, CDR2 SVGIG (reference sequence). CDR3 sequence: CAWSAAGLLSNQPQHF. The CDR3 DNA follows: TGTGCCTGGAGTGCTGCGGGTCTCCTCAGCAATCAGCCCCAGCATTTT.

The CDR3 sequence: CSASHTKNYGYTF. The CDR3 nucleotides are TGCAGTGCTAGTCACACCAAGAACTATGGCTACACCTTC. The V and J genes are TRBV20-1 and TRBJ1-2; no clear D. The CDR3 totals 13 residues. Trimming took 3 bases from V and 2 from J, leaving 10 bases between them. CDR1 DFQATT and CDR2 SNEGSKA come from the germline V gene (reference sequence).

The V and J genes are TRBV4-1 and TRBJ2-5; no clear D. Germline V CDR1 and CDR2: MGHRA, YSYEKL. With 6 bases removed from V and 3 bases from J, the gap between germline ends came to 11 bases. This CDR3 region has 13 residues. The CDR3 sequence: CASSGQAEETQYF. The CDR3 nucleotides read TGCGCCAGCAGTGGGCAGGCAGAAGAGACCCAGTACTTC.

V usage is TRBV6-6 and J usage is TRBJ1-6; 7 nucleotides agree with TRBD1. Germline V CDR1 and CDR2: MNHNY, SVGAGI (reference sequence). V shed 5 bases, J shed 13 bases, and the junction held 8 bases outside the gene matches. The CDR3 totals 13 residues. The CDR3 sequence: CASSQGQSGPLHF. The CDR3 coding sequence is TGTGCCAGCAGTCAGGGACAGTCAGGTCCCCTCCACTTT.

The genes are TRBV28 and TRBJ2-3, with 9 bases identical to TRBD2. This CDR3 has 13 amino acids. V trimming: 8 bases; J trimming: 4 bases; junction bases outside the gene matches: 4. Germline lookup yields CDR1 MDHEN and CDR2 SYDVKM. For the CDR3, the DNA is TGTGCCAGCGCAGCGGGGGGATCAGATACGCAGTATTTT. This gives the protein CASAAGGSDTQYF.

The rearrangement uses TRBV7-9 and TRBJ1-4; no clear D gene. Germline lookup yields CDR1 SEHNR and CDR2 FQNEAQ (reference sequence). The ends were cut back, 5 bases at V and 0 bases at J, with 13 bases in the middle. The CDR3 spans 16 residues. The CDR3 region is CASSPWAAATNEKLFF. Written as DNA, the CDR3 is TGTGCCAGCAGCCCATGGGCAGCTGCAACTAATGAAAAACTGTTTTTT.

J is TRBJ1-2 and V is TRBV28, with D maybe TRBD1 (5 bases). The V and J ends lost 6 bases and 1 base respectively, with 12 bases between them. CDR1 and CDR2 from the germline V gene are MDHEN and SYDVKM. CDR3 size: 14 residues. CDR3 DNA: TGTGCCAGCAGGGGGGGGGAGATTAACTATGGCTACACCTTC. Its translation is CASRGGEINYGYTF.

The rearrangement joins TRBV3-1 (or the pseudogene TRBV3-2) to TRBJ2-7; possibly TRBD2 for D (6 bases). Trimming stripped 10 bases from V and 7 bases from J, with 17 bases between. Germline CDR1 is LGHDT and CDR2 is YNNKEL (reference sequence). CDR3 length: 12 residues. The CDR3, as DNA: TGTGCCACCGCGCTGTCTGGGGGGGAGCAGTACTTC. As protein: CATALSGGEQYF.

This clone was seen just once. This sequence joins TRBV6-5 and TRBJ1-1; 10 nucleotides agree with TRBD1. CDR1 MNHEY and CDR2 SVGAGI come from the germline V gene. With 5 bases clipped from V and 1 base from J, the junction kept 1 base outside the gene matches. The CDR3 runs 14 residues. CDR3: CASSRDRGNTEAFF. The CDR3 DNA follows: TGTGCCAGCAGTCGGGACAGGGGGAACACTGAAGCTTTCTTT.

The chain employs TRBV13 and TRBJ1-2; perhaps TRBD1 as D (5 bases). Per germline, CDR1 PRHDT and CDR2 FYEKMQ (reference sequence). The CDR3 covers 15 residues. The V gene lost 0 bases and the J gene lost 2 bases, with 10 bases spanning the gap. The CDR3 protein is CASSLGQGTNYGYTF. The CDR3 coding sequence is TGTGCCAGCAGCTTAGGCCAGGGAACAAACTATGGCTACACCTTC.

This chain links TRBV4-1 with TRBJ2-7, with D possibly being TRBD2 (6 bases). Germline V lookup: CDR1 MGHRA, CDR2 YSYEKL. V was pared by 0 bases and J by 4 bases, with 10 bases between. There are 14 residues in the CDR3. The CDR3 region is CASSQESGGYEQYF. Written as DNA, the CDR3 is TGCGCCAGCAGCCAAGAGTCAGGAGGGTACGAGCAGTACTTC.

The V call is TRBV28, the J call TRBJ2-7; D possibly corresponds to TRBD1 (6 bases). The V gene's germline CDR1 is MDHEN and CDR2 SYDVKM. CDR3 length: 16 amino acids. V shed 5 bases and J shed 4 bases, with 21 bases lying between them. The CDR3 sequence is CASSRIPGTIQYEQYF. The CDR3 DNA is TGTGCCAGCAGTCGAATCCCCGGGACAATACAATACGAGCAGTACTTC.

This sequence joins TRBV28 and TRBJ1-1, with D possibly matching TRBD1 (6 bases). There are 14 residues in the CDR3. The germline CDR1 and CDR2 sequences are MDHEN and SYDVKM. Trimming cost V 9 bases and J 0 bases, with 14 bases left between them. CDR3 loop: CASHNRAMNTEAFF. DNA of the CDR3: TGTGCCAGTCATAACAGGGCAATGAACACTGAAGCTTTCTTT.

The rearrangement joins TRBV15 to TRBJ2-3; no firm D call. Per germline, CDR1 LNHNV and CDR2 YYDKDF (reference sequence). Between the trimmed V and J ends, which lost 11 bases and 1 base, there was a span of 13 bases. The CDR3 loop spans 13 amino acids. In nucleotides, the CDR3 is TGTGCCCTCGGCTCAGGTGGCACAGATACGCAGTATTTT. This sequence encodes CALGSGGTDTQYF.

CDR3 bases: TGTGCCAGCAGCCTTCGAGAGTACTACGAGCAGTACTTC. Translated: CASSLREYYEQYF. The rearrangement uses TRBV6-5 and TRBJ2-7; D ambiguous. Germline V lookup: CDR1 MNHEY, CDR2 SVGAGI. V was shortened by 6 bases and J by 3 bases, with 12 bases between the two germline ends. The CDR3 covers 13 residues.

V and J are TRBV12-5 and TRBJ2-1; TRBD2 matches at 10 bases. Germline V gene data show CDR1 as LGHNT and CDR2 as FRNRAP. V dropped 0 bases and J dropped 4; count of bases not matched to a gene: 3. CDR3 length equals 16 residues. The CDR3 DNA reads TGTGCTAGTGGTTTGGTAATTAGCGGGGGGTACAATGAGCAGTTCTTC. This encodes CASGLVISGGYNEQFF.